The table lists the clone carrying this TCR beta chain with many counts. Its specificity is not known. These data are taken from a study of regulatory T cells in long-lasting Graves disease. Findings and caveats of the study: Accuracy may have been reduced by the small sample size. TCR diversity was lower in persistent Graves' patients than in newly diagnosed ones. Persistent disease showed a preference for TRBV28, TRBJ1-2 and TRBJ2-5.

Library construction for TCR beta used iRepertoire HTBI primers and Arm-PCR of CDR3 regions. Each CDR3 protein is one row after TCRdb ran MiXCR on the multiplex PCR reads. The sample lists roughly 320,000 distinct CDR3 sequences, roughly 17% seen once, with 25% to 30% in the top ten. The CDR3 is made up of 15 amino acids. Trimming took off 7 bases at V and 4 bases at J, with 16 bases between the two ends. Germline assignment: CDR1 LGHNT and CDR2 FRNRAP. Time point defined: newly diagnosed GD, antithyroid drugs for less than 3 months. Following extraction of RNA from PBMCs, that RNA was used to make the TCR library. A roughly 8.7-milliliter sample of peripheral blood was drawn into EDTA tubes. This sample was shared with a second study, whose subject was T cells in Graves' hyperthyroidism and ophthalmopathy.

The chain couples TRBV12-5 to TRBJ2-2; a possible D gene is TRBD2 (6 bases). The origin of this receptor is a man aged 35 to 55 with Graves disease. The specimen comprised peripheral blood mononuclear cells (PBMCs), sampled at new diagnosis, from a patient treated with antithyroid drugs. The CDR3 DNA follows: TGTGCTAGTGCCCTCGGACTACCGGGCACCGGGGAGCTGTTTTTT. Translating it yields CASALGLPGTGELFF.